The 10 T cell receptor beta chains listed next were all sequenced from one sample in a study of cytomegalovirus exposure and HLA in healthy donors. With 60 Vbeta and 13 Jbeta primers, the PCR was carried out. Assay: immunoSEQ multiplex PCR; the TCRdb copy retains only in-frame clones and omits some. The sample has roughly 140,000 clones, 50% to 75% seen once; the top ten hold about 3%. Sample: PBMCs. The origin of the receptors is a woman aged 30 to 39 in good health and CMV-seropositive.

This clone occurred a few times. DNA of the CDR3: TGTGCCAGCAGTCGTAGTGGTGGAAACACCATATATTTT. This gives the protein CASSRSGGNTIYF. The chain combines TRBV2 with TRBJ1-3; D unresolved. The V gene's germline CDR1 is SNHLY and CDR2 FYNNEI. Deletions cut 5 bases from V and 3 bases from J, with 8 bases between. CDR3 length: 13 amino acids.

This chain links TRBV13 with TRBJ2-3, with 7 bases aligning to TRBD2. Per germline, CDR1 PRHDT and CDR2 FYEKMQ (reference sequence). The CDR3 runs 15 residues. The trim removed 0 bases at V and 3 bases at J, leaving 3 bases unmatched. In DNA form, the CDR3 reads TGTGCCAGCAGCTTAGGGACTAGCAGGACAGATACGCAGTATTTT. The encoded protein is CASSLGTSRTDTQYF.

V usage is TRBV27 and J usage is TRBJ2-1; TRBD2 matches at 7 bases. This CDR3 spans 14 amino acids. Germline lookup yields CDR1 MNHEY and CDR2 SMNVEV (reference sequence). V trimming: 0 bases; J trimming: 9 bases; junction bases outside the gene matches: 5. In DNA form, the CDR3 reads TGTGCCAGCAGTTTATCGGGAGGGCGGGGTGAGCAGTTCTTC. This encodes CASSLSGGRGEQFF.

The chain carries TRBV5-1 and TRBJ2-2, with TRBD2 matching over 9 bases. V was pared by 0 bases and J by 7 bases, with 4 bases of the junction left unmatched. The CDR3 covers 15 residues. Germline V gene data show CDR1 as SGHRS and CDR2 as YFSETQ. CDR3 amino acids: CASSLGTSVGGELFF. The CDR3 nucleotides are TGCGCCAGCAGCTTGGGGACTAGCGTAGGCGGGGAGCTGTTTTTT.

With respect to this clone: Mismatch with germline at one junction end may stem from a read error. This sequence joins TRBV7-2 and TRBJ2-1, with D uncertain. Per the germline V gene, CDR1 is SGHTA and CDR2 is FQGNSA. This CDR3 has 12 amino acids. The CDR3, as DNA: TGTGCCAGCAGCCTCGTTTACAGTGAGCAGTTCTTC. As protein: CASSLVYSEQFF.

J is TRBJ1-5 and V is TRBV15; 7 bases align to TRBD1. Unmatched junction bases numbered 12, after V lost 0 bases and J lost 7 bases. From germline, CDR1 is LNHNV and CDR2 YYDKDF (reference sequence). The CDR3 totals 17 residues. CDR3 DNA sequence: TGTGCCACCAGCAGAGAGGGGGCAGGGGGGACCAGGCAGCCCCAGCATTTT. This encodes CATSREGAGGTRQPQHF. Looking up the rest from reference TRBV15 and TRBJ1-5 gives the full variable domain: DAMVIQNPRYQVTQFGKPVTLSCSQTLNHNVMYWYQQKSSQAPKLLFHYYDKDFNNEADTPDNFQSRRPNTSFCFLDIRSPGLGDTAMYLCATSREGAGGTRQPQHFGDGTRLSIL.

The chain carries TRBV11-2 and TRBJ1-1, with 7 bases identical to TRBD1. From germline, CDR1 is SGHAT and CDR2 FQNNGV. The CDR3 is 15 amino acids. After removal of 0 bases from V and 1 base from J, the junction contained 2 bases not matched to a gene. Here the CDR3 reads CASSLEPGGNTEAFF. The CDR3, as DNA: TGTGCCAGCAGCTTAGAGCCAGGGGGGAACACTGAAGCTTTCTTT.

The rearrangement joins TRBV6-5 to TRBJ2-5, with D maybe TRBD2 (6 bases). CDR3 length: 15 amino acids. V lost 2 bases, J lost 5 bases, and 15 bases lay in between. Per germline, CDR1 MNHEY and CDR2 SVGAGI. Here the CDR3 DNA reads TGTGCCAGCAGTTACCGCGGAGGGACGGGGGAGACCCAGTACTTC. This translates into CASSYRGGTGETQYF.

The V call is TRBV6-1, the J call TRBJ1-1; D remains ambiguous. Germline V gives CDR1 MNHNS, CDR2 SASEGT. The ends were cut back, 6 bases at V and 1 base at J, with 15 bases in the middle. This CDR3 is built from 15 residues. The CDR3 DNA is TGTGCCAGCAGCTGGAAGAGGGAGAAGAACACTGAAGCTTTCTTT. Protein sequence: CASSWKREKNTEAFF.

The V and J genes are TRBV4-2 and TRBJ2-2; TRBD2 aligns across 9 bases. CDR1 LGHNA and CDR2 YNFKEQ come from the germline V gene. V dropped 1 base and J dropped 2; count of bases not matched to a gene: 2. The CDR3 runs 16 residues. CDR3 residues: CASSQGLAVNTGELFF. CDR3 sequence (DNA): TGTGCCAGCAGCCAAGGACTAGCGGTAAACACCGGGGAGCTGTTTTTT.